The next 8 T cell receptor beta chains were all read from a single sample in a study of OX40 agonist ivuxolimab in advanced cancers. This table comes from immunoSEQ multiplex PCR, and its TCRdb copy is limited to in-frame clones, with some not included. The profile covers about 44,000 clones, with 88% appearing a single time and roughly 18% taken by the ten largest. The starting material was CD4+ or CD8+ T cells sorted from blood, obtained in a trial of the OX40 agonist ivuxolimab. These TCRs come from an adult with an advanced solid tumor such as melanoma, head and neck, liver or kidney cancer.

The chain uses TRBV5-8 and TRBJ2-4, with D maybe TRBD1 (5 bases). The CDR3 spans 14 residues. The V gene lost 2 bases and the J gene lost 6 bases, with 12 bases spanning the gap. From germline, CDR1 is SGHTS and CDR2 YDEGEE. The chain's CDR3 is CASSLGQGTNIQYF. CDR3 nucleotides: TGTGCCAGCAGCTTAGGGCAGGGCACAAACATTCAGTACTTC.

The V gene is TRBV10-3, the J gene TRBJ2-2, with unresolved D. V was trimmed by 2 bases and J by 1 base, leaving 8 bases between them. CDR3 length equals 15 residues. Germline V gene data show CDR1 as ENHRY and CDR2 as SYGVKD. CDR3 nucleotide sequence: TGTGCCATCAGTGAGGGCTGGGGGAACACCGGGGAGCTGTTTTTT. Amino acids: CAISEGWGNTGELFF.

The chain has TRBV19 and TRBJ2-2, with D hard to call. Looked up from germline, CDR1 is LNHDA and CDR2 is SQIVND (reference sequence). CDR3 size: 14 residues. V lost 1 base and J lost 0, with 3 bases in between. The CDR3 region is CASSIAANTGELFF. CDR3 in DNA: TGTGCCAGTAGTATAGCAGCGAACACCGGGGAGCTGTTTTTT.

This rearrangement joins TRBV25-1 to TRBJ1-2; 7 positions agree with TRBD1. Per germline, CDR1 MGHDK and CDR2 SYGVNS. CDR3 length: 13 residues. J lost 6 bases, V lost 7 bases, and 8 bases had no gene match. The CDR3 loop is CASTSGQVDGYTF. The CDR3 DNA reads TGTGCCAGCACCTCTGGACAGGTAGATGGCTACACCTTC.

This rearrangement joins TRBV15 to TRBJ1-5, with 7 bases identical to TRBD1. This CDR3 has 17 residues. Germline-derived CDR1 and CDR2 are LNHNV and YYDKDF (reference sequence). The V gene end was trimmed by 2 bases and the J gene end by 3 bases; junction bases not matched to a gene: 10. The CDR3 region is CATSRTQGGGFNQPQHF. The CDR3 region has the DNA TGTGCCACCAGCAGAACCCAGGGGGGGGGATTCAATCAGCCCCAGCATTTT.

The rearrangement joins TRBV10-2 to TRBJ1-1, with 9 nucleotides matching TRBD1. V lost 6 bases to trimming and J lost 4 bases; unmatched junction nucleotides: 6. The CDR3 has 14 residues. The germline V gene encodes CDR1 WSHSY and CDR2 SAAADI. Here the CDR3 DNA reads TGCGCCAGCAGGCTGGGACAGGGCGGCACTGAAGCTTTCTTT. Translating gives CASRLGQGGTEAFF.

V gene TRBV4-1 combines with J gene TRBJ2-7; D gene unclear. V was trimmed by 0 bases and J by 0 bases, leaving 3 bases between them. The germline gives CDR1 MGHRA, CDR2 YSYEKL. The CDR3 covers 13 residues. The CDR3, as DNA: TGCGCCAGCAGCCAAGATTTCTCCTACGAGCAGTACGTC. It specifies CASSQDFSYEQYV.

V and J are TRBV10-3 and TRBJ1-3, with D perhaps TRBD1 (6 bases). The CDR3 contains 16 residues. Trimming took 0 bases from V and 3 from J, leaving 12 bases between them. Germline CDR1 is ENHRY and CDR2 is SYGVKD. This CDR3 reads CAISESLGADGNTIYF. The CDR3, as DNA: TGTGCCATCAGTGAGTCGCTGGGGGCGGATGGAAACACCATATATTTT.